The clone carrying this T cell receptor (beta chain) has a handful of counts. This record comes from a study of blood T cell repertoires in COVID-19. Study-wide background: The United States, Italy and Spain supplied acute and convalescent COVID-19 samples. T cells, B-cell-depleted T cells, or PBMCs provided the cDNA or gDNA that served as material.

Original processing methods: Quantification of nucleated cells was approximated via reference gene primer amplification. Sequenced by immunoSEQ multiplex PCR; TCRdb stores in-frame clones only, minus some. The V and J calls and the clone size are those of that table, but D and trimming were determined from the DNA. The sample gives 240,000 or so clones, approximately 85% of which show up once; about 12% is in the top ten. The germline CDR1 and CDR2 sequences are LGHDT and YNNKEL (reference sequence). The V end was cut by 4 bases, the J end by 4 bases, with 17 bases between. The CDR3 loop spans 16 amino acids.

This receptor was identified in an elderly man with acute or convalescent COVID-19. The chain is built from TRBV3-1 (or the pseudogene TRBV3-2) and TRBJ1-3; D not certain. The material sequenced was peripheral blood. The CDR3 sequence is CASSRTEGRTGNTIYF. CDR3 sequence (DNA): TGTGCCAGCAGCCGTACCGAGGGTCGCACGGGAAACACCATATATTTT.